The T cell receptor beta chain described here comes from a study of cytomegalovirus exposure and HLA in healthy donors. 60 Vbeta and 13 Jbeta primers were used in PCR. This table comes from immunoSEQ multiplex PCR, and its TCRdb copy is limited to in-frame clones, with some not included. The data hold fewer than 100,000 clones, with around 8% observed a single time. This clone was observed a few times. Trimming cost V 5 bases and J 9 bases, with 12 bases left between them. The CDR3 is made up of 12 amino acids. Germline loops: CDR1 SGHDT, CDR2 YYEEEE. The sequencing input was PBMCs. The sequence derives from a man aged 50 to 59 in good health and CMV-seronegative. V usage is TRBV5-6 and J usage is TRBJ2-1; D perhaps matches TRBD2 (6 bases). CDR3 residues: CASSYTSREQFF. In nucleotides, the CDR3 is TGTGCCAGCAGTTATACTAGCCGTGAGCAGTTCTTC. The variable domain in full, with the rest retrieved from reference TRBV5-6 and TRBJ2-1, is DAGVTQSPTHLIKTRGQQVTLRCSPKSGHDTVSWYQQALGQGPQFIFQYYEEEERQRGNFPDRFSGHQFPNYSSELNVNALLLGDSALYLCASSYTSREQFFGPGTRLTVL.